This is a list of T cell receptor beta chains from one sample in a study of tumor and adjacent non-tumor tissue in lung cancer. TCRdb reprocessed the multiplex PCR reads with MiXCR, giving one entry per CDR3 protein. Of some 97,000 distinct CDR3 sequences listed, about 60% were seen once; the top ten hold approximately 18%. The source material was distant non-tumor lung tissue. These TCRs come from a man aged 30 to 39 with non-small cell lung cancer. The CDR3 runs from the conserved cysteine through the conserved F or W. A D gene is named only where the DNA matches it firmly. Size is stated for part of the rows, as once, few or many counts, or as a class when the clone is expanded.

-,TRBV29-1,-,TRBJ1-2,CSVDVGAILGGYTF,TGCAGCGTTGATGTGGGGGCGATCCTGGGAGGTTACACCTTC
-,TRBV20-1,-,TRBJ2-7,CSARGVGRGADEQYF,TGCAGTGCTAGAGGGGTCGGCAGGGGGGCCGACGAGCAGTACTTC
many,TRBV6-1,TRBD2,TRBJ2-3,CASSELAGETDTQYF,TGTGCCAGCAGTGAACTAGCGGGGGAGACAGATACGCAGTATTTT
-,TRBV11-3,TRBD2,TRBJ2-3,CASSLSASGSEAQYF,TGTGCCAGCAGCTTATCTGCTAGCGGGAGTGAAGCGCAGTATTTT
-,TRBV11-2,-,TRBJ2-1,CGSNRSVTSGYNEQFF,TGTGGCAGCAACCGATCAGTCACGAGCGGATACAATGAGCAATTCTTC
few,TRBV11-2,-,TRBJ1-1,CASTLGNRPNTEAFF,TGTGCCAGCACCCTGGGGAACAGACCGAACACTGAAGCTTTCTTT
few,TRBV11-2,-,TRBJ2-1,CASSHPGTGIYNEQFF,TGTGCCAGCAGCCATCCGGGGACCGGGATATACAATGAGCAGTTCTTC
many,TRBV7-9,TRBD1,TRBJ2-7,CASSRGTGNLYEQYF,TGTGCCAGCAGCCGCGGGACAGGGAACCTCTACGAGCAGTACTTC
-,TRBV7-8,-,TRBJ2-3,CASKPRTNGVPDTQYF,TGTGCCAGCAAGCCCAGGACTAACGGCGTTCCAGATACGCAGTATTTT
-,TRBV6-6,-,TRBJ2-1,CASSQWYNEQLF,TGTGCCAGCAGCCAGTGGTACAATGAGCAGTTATTC
many,TRBV29-1,-,TRBJ1-1,CSVGGGVQNTEAFF,TGCAGCGTTGGGGGGGGGGTGCAGAACACTGAAGCTTTCTTT
-,TRBV20-1,-,TRBJ2-3,CSANVGFSKGTQYF,TGCAGTGCTAACGTCGGGTTTAGCAAAGGTACGCAGTATTTT
-,TRBV11-2,TRBD1,TRBJ2-2,CASNTPGQGNTGELLF,TGTGCCAGCAACACCCCGGGACAGGGGAATACCGGGGAGCTGCTTTTT
-,TRBV10-3,-,TRBJ1-5,CAISSQGRNQPQHF,TGTGCCATCAGTTCCCAGGGTCGTAATCAGCCCCAGCATTTT
-,TRBV20-1,-,TRBJ2-1,CSARSRLAYNEQFF,TGCAGTGCTAGATCCAGACTAGCCTACAATGAGCAGTTCTTC
-,TRBV6-6,TRBD2,TRBJ2-7,CPSSYEGLAGLSYEQYF,TGTCCCAGCAGTTACGAGGGACTAGCGGGGCTCTCCTACGAGCAGTACTTC
-,TRBV7-9,-,TRBJ1-2,CASSLTRVDKGSLSYTF,TGTGCCAGCAGCTTAACACGGGTGGACAAGGGCTCTCTGAGCTACACCTTC
-,TRBV11-2,-,TRBJ2-7,CANSLELHEQYF,TGTGCCAACAGCTTAGAACTGCACGAGCAGTACTTC
-,TRBV20-1,-,TRBJ2-5,CNASTLNGETQYF,TGCAATGCTTCGACCCTCAATGGGGAGACCCAGTACTTC
few,TRBV28,TRBD2,TRBJ2-7,CASTPAGGHSYEQCF,TGTGCCAGCACCCCAGCGGGAGGCCACTCCTACGAGCAGTGCTTT
-,TRBV6-1,-,TRBJ2-7,CASSELGTASYEQYF,TGTGCCAGCAGTGAGCTCGGGACGGCGTCCTACGAGCAGTACTTC